This T cell receptor (beta chain) stems from a study of blood T cell repertoires in COVID-19. Clones were read by immunoSEQ multiplex PCR, and TCRdb kept only the in-frame ones, dropping some. The table shows 350,000 to 400,000 clones, with around 88% occurring only once. This CDR3 region has 17 residues. Unmatched junction bases numbered 10, after V lost 3 bases and J lost 6 bases. Germline V lookup: CDR1 SGHTA, CDR2 FQGTGA. The sample consisted of peripheral blood. The chain uses TRBV7-3 and TRBJ2-4, with 11 bases that match TRBD1. This TCR was sampled from a woman aged 60 to 75 with COVID-19, enrolled during active disease. CDR3 nucleotide sequence: TGTGCCAGCAGCTTTTATGGGACAGGGGGTGAGGGAAACATTCAGTACTTC. Protein sequence: CASSFYGTGGEGNIQYF.